The T cell receptor beta chain described here comes from a study of identical twins. TCRdb fed the 5' RACE reads into MiXCR, producing one record per CDR3 protein. This table holds approximately 300,000 distinct CDR3 sequences, 8.5% to 9.5% found once. The V gene's germline CDR1 is SEHNR and CDR2 FQNEAQ (reference sequence). The CDR3 is made up of 14 amino acids. V lost 10 bases, J lost 6 bases, and 19 bases lay in between. This clonotype was recorded a few times. The same data also contributed to another study, on yellow fever vaccine responses in identical twins.

The sequence was obtained from a woman aged 18-29 years in good health. Sequencing was performed on CD8+ T cells sorted from blood. The chain couples TRBV7-9 to TRBJ2-1, with D perhaps being TRBD1 or TRBD2 (5 bases each). The CDR3 sequence: CATAGSGTFNEQFF. CDR3 bases: TGTGCCACCGCAGGGAGTGGCACGTTCAATGAGCAGTTCTTC.